The entry that follows covers one TCR beta chain sequence. The sample is drawn from a study of blood T cell repertoires in COVID-19. About the study: Samples of COVID-19 (acute and convalescent) were obtained from the United States, Italy and Spain. From T cells, B-cell-depleted T cells, or PBMCs came the material, which was cDNA or gDNA.

There are 17 residues in the CDR3. The ends lost 10 bases at V and 2 bases at J; junction bases unmatched: 14. The germline CDR1 and CDR2 sequences are LNHDA and SQIVND (reference sequence). Original processing methods: Nucleated cell counts were estimated from reference gene primer amplification. Sequencing used immunoSEQ multiplex PCR; TCRdb keeps in-frame clones, though not all of them. V and J calls and clone size are those listed in that table; D and trimming were worked out from the DNA. Found here are about 260,000 clones, about 87% of them singletons; the top ten hold approximately 4.3%. The specimen was peripheral blood. The TCR originated in a man aged 55-75 years who had recovered from COVID-19. The gene calls are TRBV19 and TRBJ1-4; TRBD1 matches at 9 bases. The CDR3 is CATSDRGTIRTNEKLFF. The DNA for the CDR3 is TGTGCCACCTCGGACAGGGGAACGATTCGGACTAATGAAAAACTGTTTTTT.